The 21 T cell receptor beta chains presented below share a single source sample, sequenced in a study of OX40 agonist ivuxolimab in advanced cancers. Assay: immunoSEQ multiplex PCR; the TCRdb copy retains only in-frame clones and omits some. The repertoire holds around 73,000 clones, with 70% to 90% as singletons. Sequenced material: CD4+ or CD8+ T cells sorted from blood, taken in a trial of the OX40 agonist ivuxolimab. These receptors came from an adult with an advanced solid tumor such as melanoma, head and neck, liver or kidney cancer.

CDR3 loop: CASSIVGINTGELFF. The CDR3 DNA reads as TGTGCCAGTAGTATAGTGGGGATCAACACCGGGGAGCTGTTTTTT. J is TRBJ2-2 and V is TRBV19; D is unresolved. Per the germline V gene, CDR1 is LNHDA and CDR2 is SQIVND (reference sequence). The length of the CDR3 is 15 residues. The V and J ends lost 1 base and 2 bases respectively, with 8 bases between them.

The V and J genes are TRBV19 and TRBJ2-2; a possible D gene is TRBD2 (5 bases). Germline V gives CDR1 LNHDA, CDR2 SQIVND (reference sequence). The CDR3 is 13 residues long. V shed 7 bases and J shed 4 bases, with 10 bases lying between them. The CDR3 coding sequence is TGTGCCAGTATGTGGACTCTCACCGGGGAGCTGTTTTTT. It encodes CASMWTLTGELFF.

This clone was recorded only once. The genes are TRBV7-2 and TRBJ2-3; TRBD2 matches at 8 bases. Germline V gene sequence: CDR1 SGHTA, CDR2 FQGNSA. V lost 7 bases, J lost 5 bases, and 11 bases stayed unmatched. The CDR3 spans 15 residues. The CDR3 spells CASTETGGAGDTQYF. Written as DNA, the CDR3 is TGTGCCAGCACCGAGACCGGGGGGGCCGGAGATACGCAGTATTTT.

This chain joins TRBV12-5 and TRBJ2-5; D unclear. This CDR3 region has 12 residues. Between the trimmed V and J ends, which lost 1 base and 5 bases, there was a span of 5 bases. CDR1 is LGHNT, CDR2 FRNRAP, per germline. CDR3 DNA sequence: TGTGCTAGTGGTTTGGGTATTGAGACCCAGTACTTC. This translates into CASGLGIETQYF.

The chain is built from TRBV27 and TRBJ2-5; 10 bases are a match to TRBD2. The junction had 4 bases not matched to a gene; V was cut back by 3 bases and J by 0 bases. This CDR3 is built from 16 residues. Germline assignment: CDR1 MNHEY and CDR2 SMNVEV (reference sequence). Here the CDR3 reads CASSFALAGDQETQYF. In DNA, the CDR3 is TGTGCCAGCAGTTTCGCCCTAGCGGGAGACCAAGAGACCCAGTACTTC.

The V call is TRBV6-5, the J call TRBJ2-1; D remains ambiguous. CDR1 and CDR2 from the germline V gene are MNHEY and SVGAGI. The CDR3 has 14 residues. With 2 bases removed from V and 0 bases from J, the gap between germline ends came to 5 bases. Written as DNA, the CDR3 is TGTGCCAGCAGTTACGGCCACTCCTACAATGAGCAGTTCTTC. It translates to CASSYGHSYNEQFF.

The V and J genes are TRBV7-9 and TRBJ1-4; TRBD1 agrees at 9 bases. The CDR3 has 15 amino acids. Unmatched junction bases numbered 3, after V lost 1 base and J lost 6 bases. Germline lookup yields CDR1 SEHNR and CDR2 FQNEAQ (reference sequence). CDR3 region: CASSLVTGGHEKLFF. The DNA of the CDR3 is TGTGCCAGCAGCTTAGTTACAGGGGGCCATGAAAAACTGTTTTTT.

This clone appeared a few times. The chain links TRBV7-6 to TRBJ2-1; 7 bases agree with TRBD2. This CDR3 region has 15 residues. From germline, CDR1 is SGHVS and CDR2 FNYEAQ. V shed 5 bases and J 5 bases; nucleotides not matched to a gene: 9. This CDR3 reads CASSTRGGHHNEQFF. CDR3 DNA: TGTGCCAGCAGCACCCGGGGAGGGCATCACAATGAGCAGTTCTTC.

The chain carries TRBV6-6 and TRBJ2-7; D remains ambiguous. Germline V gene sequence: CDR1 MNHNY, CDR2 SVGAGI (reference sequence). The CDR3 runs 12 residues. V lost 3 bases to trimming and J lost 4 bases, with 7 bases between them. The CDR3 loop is CASSYGVYEQYF. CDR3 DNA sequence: TGTGCCAGCAGTTATGGAGTTTACGAGCAGTACTTC.

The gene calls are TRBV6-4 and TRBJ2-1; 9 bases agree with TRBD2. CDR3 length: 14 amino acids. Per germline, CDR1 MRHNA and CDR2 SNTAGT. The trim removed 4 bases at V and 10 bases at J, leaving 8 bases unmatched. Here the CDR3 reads CASSGASGTAEQFF. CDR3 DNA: TGTGCCAGCAGTGGTGCTAGCGGGACTGCAGAGCAGTTCTTC.

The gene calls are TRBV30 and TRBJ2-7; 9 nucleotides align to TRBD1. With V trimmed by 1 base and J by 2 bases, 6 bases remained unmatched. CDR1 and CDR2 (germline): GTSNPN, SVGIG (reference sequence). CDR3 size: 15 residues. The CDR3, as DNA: TGTGCCTGGAGTGCCTATACAGGGGGCGCCTACGAGCAGTACTTC. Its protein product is CAWSAYTGGAYEQYF.

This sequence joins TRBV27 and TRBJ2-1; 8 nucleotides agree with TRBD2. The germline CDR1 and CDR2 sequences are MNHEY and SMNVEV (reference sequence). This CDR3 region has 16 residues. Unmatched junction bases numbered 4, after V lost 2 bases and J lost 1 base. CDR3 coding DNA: TGTGCCAGCAGTTTAGGGAGCGGGGGATCCTACAATGAGCAGTTCTTC. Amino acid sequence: CASSLGSGGSYNEQFF.

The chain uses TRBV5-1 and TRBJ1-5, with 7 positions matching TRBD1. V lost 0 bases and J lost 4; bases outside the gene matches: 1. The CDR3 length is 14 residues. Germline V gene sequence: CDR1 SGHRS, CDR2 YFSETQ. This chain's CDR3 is CASSLGDRNQPQHF. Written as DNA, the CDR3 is TGCGCCAGCAGCTTGGGGGACAGAAATCAGCCCCAGCATTTT.

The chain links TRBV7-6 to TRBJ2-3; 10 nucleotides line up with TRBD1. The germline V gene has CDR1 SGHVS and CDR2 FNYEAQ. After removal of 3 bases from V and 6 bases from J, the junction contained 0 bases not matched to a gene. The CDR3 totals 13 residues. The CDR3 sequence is CASSLDRGDTQYF. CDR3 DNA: TGTGCCAGCAGCTTGGACAGGGGGGATACGCAGTATTTT.

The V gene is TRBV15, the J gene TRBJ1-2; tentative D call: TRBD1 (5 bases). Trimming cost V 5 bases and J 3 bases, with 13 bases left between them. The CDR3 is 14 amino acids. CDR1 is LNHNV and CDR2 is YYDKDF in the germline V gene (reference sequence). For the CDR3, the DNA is TGTGCCACCAGCCAGCACTGGGGCGACTATGGCTACACCTTC. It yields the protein CATSQHWGDYGYTF. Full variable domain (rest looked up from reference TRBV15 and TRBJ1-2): DAMVIQNPRYQVTQFGKPVTLSCSQTLNHNVMYWYQQKSSQAPKLLFHYYDKDFNNEADTPDNFQSRRPNTSFCFLDIRSPGLGDTAMYLCATSQHWGDYGYTFGSGTRLTVV.

The CDR3, as DNA: TGTGCCAGCAGCGGAGAGGGGCTGGACACCGGGGAGCTGTTTTTT. Residues: CASSGEGLDTGELFF. V usage is TRBV7-9 and J usage is TRBJ2-2, with D possibly being TRBD1 or TRBD2 (5 bases each). With 5 bases removed from V and 3 bases from J, the gap between germline ends came to 13 bases. This CDR3 contains 15 residues. The germline CDR1 and CDR2 sequences are SEHNR and FQNEAQ (reference sequence).

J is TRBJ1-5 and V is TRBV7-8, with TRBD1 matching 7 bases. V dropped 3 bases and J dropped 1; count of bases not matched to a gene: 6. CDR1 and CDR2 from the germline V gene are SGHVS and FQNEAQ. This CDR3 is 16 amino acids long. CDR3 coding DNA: TGTGCCAGCAGCTTGGGGTTGGGACAGAGCAATCAGCCCCAGCATTTT. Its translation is CASSLGLGQSNQPQHF.

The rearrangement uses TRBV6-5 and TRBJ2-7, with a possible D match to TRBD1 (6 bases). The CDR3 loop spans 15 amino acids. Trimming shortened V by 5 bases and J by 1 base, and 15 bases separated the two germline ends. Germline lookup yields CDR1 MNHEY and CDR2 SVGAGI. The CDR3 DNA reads TGTGCCAGCAGTCCCCTGTCAGGGGTTTCCTACGAGCAGTACTTC. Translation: CASSPLSGVSYEQYF.

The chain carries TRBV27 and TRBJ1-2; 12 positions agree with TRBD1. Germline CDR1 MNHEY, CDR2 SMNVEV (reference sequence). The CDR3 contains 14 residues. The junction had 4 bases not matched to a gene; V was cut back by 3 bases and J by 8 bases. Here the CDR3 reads CASSLGTGGEGYTF. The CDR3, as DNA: TGTGCCAGCAGTTTGGGGACAGGGGGCGAGGGCTACACCTTC.

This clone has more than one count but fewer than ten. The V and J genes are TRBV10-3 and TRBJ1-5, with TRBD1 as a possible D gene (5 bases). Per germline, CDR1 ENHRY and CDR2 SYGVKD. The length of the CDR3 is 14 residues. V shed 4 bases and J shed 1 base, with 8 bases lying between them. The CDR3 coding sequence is TGTGCCATCAGTGGACAGTACAGCAATCAGCCCCAGCATTTT. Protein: CAISGQYSNQPQHF.

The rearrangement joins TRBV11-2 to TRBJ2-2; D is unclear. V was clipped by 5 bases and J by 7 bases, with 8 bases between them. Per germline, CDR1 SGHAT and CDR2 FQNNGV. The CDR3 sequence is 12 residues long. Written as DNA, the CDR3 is TGTGCCAGCAGCCCAAAGGTCGGGGAGCTGTTTTTT. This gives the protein CASSPKVGELFF.